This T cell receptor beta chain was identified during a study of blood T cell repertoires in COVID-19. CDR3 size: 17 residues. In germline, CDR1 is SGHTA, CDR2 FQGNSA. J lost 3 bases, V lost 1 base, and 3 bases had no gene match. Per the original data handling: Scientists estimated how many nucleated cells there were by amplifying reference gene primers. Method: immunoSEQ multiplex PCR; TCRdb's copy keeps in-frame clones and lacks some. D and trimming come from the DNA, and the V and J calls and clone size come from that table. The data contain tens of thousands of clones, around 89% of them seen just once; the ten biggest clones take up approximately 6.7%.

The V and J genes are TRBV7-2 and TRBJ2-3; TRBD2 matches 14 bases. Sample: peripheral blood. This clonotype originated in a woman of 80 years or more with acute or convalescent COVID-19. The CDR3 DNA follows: TGTGCCAGCAGCTTAGACAGGACTAGCGGGAGGACAGATACGCAGTATTTT. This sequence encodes CASSLDRTSGRTDTQYF.